This entry describes one T cell receptor beta chain. Antigen specificity is unknown. This table comes from immunoSEQ multiplex PCR, and its TCRdb copy is limited to in-frame clones, with some not included. The sample contains tens of thousands of clones, around 82% of which appear only once. The sample is drawn from a study of PD-1 blockade in classical Hodgkin lymphoma. Time point specified: cycle 4 day 1 (C4D1), after about 6 weeks of nivolumab. All patients relapsed after autologous stem cell transplantation, and brentuximab vedotin exposure varied. Complete response, partial response or progressive disease were the best responses. General study findings and limits: Reports described newly diagnosed patients as having lower baseline TCR diversity than healthy donors. Why repertoires differed is undefined; disease activity or prior therapy possibly contributed. Complete responders started with a diversity level that resembled newly diagnosed patients at baseline.

Trimming left V 7 bases short and J 6 bases short, with 21 bases between. CDR1 WSHSY and CDR2 SAAADI come from the germline V gene. CDR3 size: 16 residues. This sequence joins TRBV10-2 and TRBJ2-2, with D tentatively TRBD2 (5 bases). The receptor's source is a human donor with classical Hodgkin lymphoma. Specimen: peripheral blood mononuclear cells (PBMCs), collected before the fourth cycle of nivolumab. The CDR3 loop is CASTGRGRQGSGELFF. CDR3 DNA: TGCGCCAGCACGGGAAGAGGCCGACAAGGGTCCGGGGAGCTGTTTTTT.